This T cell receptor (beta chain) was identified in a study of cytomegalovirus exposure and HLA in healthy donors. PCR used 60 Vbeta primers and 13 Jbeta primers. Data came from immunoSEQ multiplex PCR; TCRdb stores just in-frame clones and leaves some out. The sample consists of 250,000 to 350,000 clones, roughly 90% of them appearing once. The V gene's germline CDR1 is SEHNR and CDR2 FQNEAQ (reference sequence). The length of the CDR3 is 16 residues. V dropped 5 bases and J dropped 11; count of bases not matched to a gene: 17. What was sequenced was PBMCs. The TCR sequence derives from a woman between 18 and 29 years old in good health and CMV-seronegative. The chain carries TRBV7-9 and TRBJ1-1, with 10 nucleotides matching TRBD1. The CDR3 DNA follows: TGTGCCAGCAGCCCTTATCCGGGACAGGGGTTCTCCCCCGCTTTCTTT. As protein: CASSPYPGQGFSPAFF.